Below, 29 T cell receptor beta chains from the same sample are listed, as sequenced in a study of T-cell reconstitution after alpha-beta-depleted transplantation in children. Using unique molecular identifiers, the investigators prepared the TCRbeta library. Each CDR3 protein gets one entry after TCRdb re-called the PCR reads with MiXCR. The table has about 980,000 distinct CDR3 sequences, about 29% seen once; the top ten hold 28%. The source was PBMCs, mostly from graft donor cells, collected 360 days after TCRalphabeta/CD19-depleted stem cell transplant. All receptors come from a boy less than two years old who had a stem cell transplant for SCID, so the T cells may come from the graft donor.

This clonotype was seen once. The rearrangement uses TRBV6-6 and TRBJ2-2; perhaps D is TRBD1 or TRBD2 (5 bases each). Per germline, CDR1 MNHNY and CDR2 SVGAGI (reference sequence). This CDR3 contains 13 residues. The V and J ends lost 8 bases and 5 bases respectively, with 12 bases between them. CDR3 amino acids: CASAKGPTGELFF. CDR3 nucleotides: TGTGCCAGCGCCAAGGGACCGACCGGGGAGCTGTTTTTT.

This clonotype was seen a few times. This chain joins TRBV10-3 and TRBJ1-2, with D maybe TRBD1 (5 bases). Germline V gene data show CDR1 as ENHRY and CDR2 as SYGVKD. Trimming stripped 2 bases from V and 0 bases from J, with 10 bases between. This CDR3 comprises 15 residues. CDR3 DNA: TGTGCCATCAGTGAGCCGGGGGGAGCTAACTATGGCTACACCTTC. Protein product: CAISEPGGANYGYTF.

The V and J genes are TRBV5-6 and TRBJ2-5; 11 bases are shared with TRBD2. Germline V CDR1 and CDR2: SGHDT, YYEEEE. The CDR3 runs to 16 residues. The V and J ends lost 6 bases and 5 bases, in that order; junction bases with no gene match: 12. The CDR3 spells CASTVAGGPEGETQYF. CDR3 coding DNA: TGTGCCAGCACAGTAGCGGGGGGGCCGGAGGGGGAGACCCAGTACTTC.

The rearrangement uses TRBV15 and TRBJ1-1; D remains ambiguous. The CDR3 spans 12 residues. Between the trimmed V and J ends, which lost 0 bases and 11 bases, there was a span of 10 bases. Germline V gene sequence: CDR1 LNHNV, CDR2 YYDKDF (reference sequence). The CDR3 here is CATSRDDGRAFF. In nucleotides, the CDR3 is TGTGCCACCAGCAGAGATGACGGTCGGGCTTTCTTT. Variable domain in full (rest from reference TRBV15 and TRBJ1-1): DAMVIQNPRYQVTQFGKPVTLSCSQTLNHNVMYWYQQKSSQAPKLLFHYYDKDFNNEADTPDNFQSRRPNTSFCFLDIRSPGLGDTAMYLCATSRDDGRAFFGQGTRLTVV.

V gene TRBV5-1 combines with J gene TRBJ2-7; 7 positions agree with TRBD1. Germline lookup yields CDR1 SGHRS and CDR2 YFSETQ. CDR3 length: 15 residues. V dropped 4 bases and J dropped 4; count of bases not matched to a gene: 11. CDR3 amino acids: CASSINRDRDYEQYF. The CDR3 bases are TGCGCCAGCAGCATAAACCGGGACAGAGATTACGAGCAGTACTTC.

The gene calls are TRBV7-8 and TRBJ1-5; the match to TRBD1 covers 9 bases. CDR1 and CDR2 from the germline V gene are SGHVS and FQNEAQ. The CDR3 is 17 residues long. Trimming at V came to 5 bases and at J to 0 bases, leaving 8 bases not matched to a gene. CDR3 nucleotides: TGTGCCAGCAGCCTAGAGGGACAGGGATTTAGCAATCAGCCCCAGCATTTT. Protein sequence: CASSLEGQGFSNQPQHF. Filled out from reference TRBV7-8 and TRBJ1-5, the complete variable domain reads GAGVSQSPRYKVAKRGQDVALRCDPISGHVSLFWYQQALGQGPEFLTYFQNEAQLDKSGLPSDRFFAERPEGSVSTLKIQRTQQEDSAVYLCASSLEGQGFSNQPQHFGDGTRLSIL.

The CDR3 here is CASSQEETRRVEQFF. CDR3 DNA sequence: TGCGCCAGCAGCCAAGAGGAAACCCGCCGGGTTGAGCAGTTCTTC. The chain joins TRBV4-1 to TRBJ2-1, with D unclear. The germline gives CDR1 MGHRA, CDR2 YSYEKL. Deletions cut 0 bases from V and 9 bases from J, with 15 bases between. The CDR3 has 15 amino acids.

This rearrangement joins TRBV9 to TRBJ2-1; 11 positions agree with TRBD2. Germline V CDR1 and CDR2: SGDLS, YYNGEE. CDR3 size: 18 residues. The trim removed 3 bases at V and 2 bases at J, leaving 10 bases unmatched. CDR3 amino acids: CASSAQLTSGTTYNEQFF. In DNA, the CDR3 is TGTGCCAGCAGCGCCCAGTTGACTAGCGGGACAACCTACAATGAGCAGTTCTTC.

CDR3 in amino acids: CASKLRGFDEQFF. DNA for the CDR3: TGTGCCAGCAAATTGCGGGGTTTCGATGAGCAGTTCTTC. The chain has TRBV5-6 and TRBJ2-1; D perhaps matches TRBD2 (6 bases). This CDR3 spans 13 amino acids. The V end lost 6 bases, the J end lost 8 bases, and 15 bases lay between the germline ends. The germline CDR1 and CDR2 sequences are SGHDT and YYEEEE.

This clonotype was seen a single time. The chain couples TRBV4-3 to TRBJ2-7, with D perhaps given as TRBD1 or TRBD2 (6 bases each). Trimming pared 0 bases from V and 3 bases from J, leaving 12 bases between. The V gene's germline CDR1 is LGHNA and CDR2 YSLEER. The CDR3 has 15 residues. CDR3 sequence reads: CASSQERGGFYEQYF. CDR3 DNA sequence: TGCGCCAGCAGCCAAGAGAGAGGGGGGTTCTACGAGCAGTACTTC.

This clonotype showed up just a few times. The chain uses TRBV7-9 and TRBJ2-1; perhaps TRBD1 as D (6 bases). With 4 bases removed from V and 2 bases from J, the gap between germline ends came to 12 bases. This CDR3 contains 15 residues. CDR1 and CDR2 from the germline V gene are SEHNR and FQNEAQ (reference sequence). The CDR3 is CASSSQGGTYNEQFF. As DNA, the CDR3 is TGTGCCAGCAGCTCACAGGGTGGGACCTACAATGAGCAGTTCTTC.

This clonotype was counted only a few times. The V gene is TRBV5-6, the J gene TRBJ1-5; no firm D call. Germline values: CDR1 SGHDT, CDR2 YYEEEE. The ends were cut back, 2 bases at V and 9 bases at J, with 9 bases in the middle. The CDR3 is 12 residues long. In nucleotides, the CDR3 is TGTGCCAGCAGCTTTGGGGTCTGGCCCCAGCATTTT. It specifies CASSFGVWPQHF. The whole variable domain, filled in from reference TRBV5-6 and TRBJ1-5, reads DAGVTQSPTHLIKTRGQQVTLRCSPKSGHDTVSWYQQALGQGPQFIFQYYEEEERQRGNFPDRFSGHQFPNYSSELNVNALLLGDSALYLCASSFGVWPQHFGDGTRLSIL.

This clonotype was detected only a few times. The chain is built from TRBV4-3 and TRBJ2-5; TRBD1 aligns across 7 bases. Germline CDR1 reads LGHNA; CDR2 reads YSLEER. CDR3 size: 15 residues. V gave up 3 bases and J gave up 2 bases; unmatched junction bases: 6. CDR3 bases: TGCGCCAGCAGCCAGTTAGGGACAGCTCAAGAGACCCAGTACTTC. This translates into CASSQLGTAQETQYF.

The J gene is TRBJ2-7, the V gene TRBV10-3; perhaps TRBD2 as D (5 bases). The CDR3 contains 11 residues. Looked up from germline, CDR1 is ENHRY and CDR2 is SYGVKD. V lost 6 bases, J lost 6 bases, and 9 bases lay in between. CDR3 DNA: TGTGCCATCAGGGAGGTTAGCGAGCAGTACTTC. Translating it yields CAIREVSEQYF.

The sample holds a few counts of this clonotype. V usage is TRBV6-5 and J usage is TRBJ2-1, with a possible D match to TRBD1 (6 bases). CDR1 MNHEY and CDR2 SVGAGI come from the germline V gene. V was pared by 2 bases and J by 2 bases, with 19 bases between. The CDR3 contains 18 residues. CDR3 nucleotide sequence: TGTGCCAGCAGTTACCCTGCTGGGGGTACAGGGACCTACAATGAGCAGTTCTTC. Protein: CASSYPAGGTGTYNEQFF.

The genes are TRBV12-3 or TRBV12-4 and TRBJ2-5; 8 nucleotides align to TRBD1. With 1 base clipped from V and 1 base from J, the junction kept 8 bases outside the gene matches. This CDR3 is built from 17 residues. The CDR3 DNA reads as TGTGCCAGCAGTTTAGGTCTAGGGACAGGAGTCCAAGAGACCCAGTACTTC. Protein product: CASSLGLGTGVQETQYF.

This clonotype was found a few times. The rearrangement links TRBV9 to TRBJ2-7; possibly TRBD2 for D (6 bases). V was shortened by 5 bases and J by 1 base, with 13 bases between the two germline ends. The CDR3 runs to 14 residues. CDR1 and CDR2 (germline): SGDLS, YYNGEE. The CDR3 DNA reads as TGTGCCAGCAGTAATGGAGGGGAATCCTACGAGCAGTACTTC. Encoded protein: CASSNGGESYEQYF.

This rearrangement joins TRBV4-2 to TRBJ2-1, with 9 positions matching TRBD1. The CDR3 runs to 19 residues. After removal of 4 bases from V and 1 base from J, the junction contained 14 bases not matched to a gene. Germline lookup yields CDR1 LGHNA and CDR2 YNFKEQ. The CDR3 coding sequence is TGTGCCAGCAGCCCAAGGAGGACAGGGGATAAGTGGTCCTACAATGAGCAGTTCTTC. This sequence encodes CASSPRRTGDKWSYNEQFF.

This clonotype was counted between two and nine times. This rearrangement joins TRBV6-1 to TRBJ2-4; TRBD1 is a possible D gene (5 bases). CDR1 is MNHNS, CDR2 SASEGT, per germline. This CDR3 is 17 amino acids long. V shed 5 bases and J shed 1 base, with 18 bases lying between them. Here the CDR3 DNA reads TGTGCCAGCAGTAAAACCGACAGTTCGGTGGCCAAAAACATTCAGTACTTC. Residues: CASSKTDSSVAKNIQYF.

The chain is built from TRBV5-1 and TRBJ2-3; D possibly corresponds to TRBD1 (6 bases). Trimming left V 4 bases short and J 4 bases short, with 13 bases between. Germline-derived CDR1 and CDR2 are SGHRS and YFSETQ. This CDR3 contains 14 residues. This CDR3 reads CASSVQGPPDTQYF. The CDR3 bases are TGCGCCAGCAGCGTACAGGGTCCGCCAGATACGCAGTATTTT.

The V gene is TRBV6-2 or TRBV6-3, the J gene TRBJ2-2, with unresolved D. This CDR3 has 12 residues. The V gene lost 2 bases and the J gene lost 9 bases, with 7 bases spanning the gap. The germline V gene encodes CDR1 MNHEY and CDR2 SVGEGT. CDR3 nucleotide sequence: TGTGCCAGCAGTTACCCGACGCGGGAGCTGTTTTTT. This encodes CASSYPTRELFF.

A word on this clonotype: At one of its ends the junction is not consistent with the germline gene, which may arise from a read error. V usage is TRBV5-1 and J usage is TRBJ2-1; no firm D call. CDR3 length: 14 amino acids. CDR1 is SGHRS and CDR2 is YFSETQ in the germline V gene. The CDR3 region is CASSLGASFNEQFF. The CDR3 DNA follows: TGCGCCAGCAGCTTGGGGGCGTCCTTCAATGAGCAGTTCTTC.

The V gene is TRBV20-1, the J gene TRBJ1-1; 8 bases agree with TRBD1. Unmatched junction bases numbered 5, after V lost 3 bases and J lost 5 bases. Germline CDR1 DFQATT, CDR2 SNEGSKA (reference sequence). This CDR3 comprises 13 residues. The CDR3 nucleotides are TGCAGTGCTAGGGCGGACAGGGAAACTGAAGCTTTCTTT. This translates into CSARADRETEAFF.

The rearrangement links TRBV12-3 or TRBV12-4 to TRBJ2-3; 10 nucleotides agree with TRBD2. V gave up 5 bases and J gave up 5 bases; unmatched junction bases: 13. This CDR3 is 17 amino acids long. The CDR3 spells CASSPRTSGQKGDTQYF. DNA of the CDR3: TGTGCCAGCAGTCCCCGGACTAGCGGTCAAAAAGGAGATACGCAGTATTTT.

This chain connects TRBV28 to TRBJ2-5, with 9 bases matching TRBD2. The CDR3 has 18 amino acids. Germline CDR1 and CDR2: MDHEN and SYDVKM. J was trimmed by 0 bases and V by 2 bases; bases with no gene match: 10. CDR3: CASSLAGSSGEYQETQYF. CDR3 in DNA: TGTGCCAGCAGTTTAGCTGGCTCTAGCGGGGAGTACCAAGAGACCCAGTACTTC.

This clonotype was counted between two and nine times. The gene calls are TRBV12-3 or TRBV12-4 and TRBJ2-1; D could derive from TRBD1 or TRBD2 (7 bases each). CDR3 length equals 15 residues. Trimming stripped 6 bases from V and 6 bases from J, with 18 bases between. Here the CDR3 DNA reads TGTGCCAGCAGCCTCAGGGGGGGCCGGGCCAATGAGCAGTTCTTC. Translation: CASSLRGGRANEQFF.

The V and J genes are TRBV4-2 and TRBJ2-3; perhaps TRBD2 as D (5 bases). The CDR3 is 17 amino acids. Trimming left V 3 bases short and J 2 bases short, with 18 bases between. Per germline, CDR1 LGHNA and CDR2 YNFKEQ. CDR3 region: CASSQPFLREDTDTQYF. CDR3 nucleotide sequence: TGTGCCAGCAGCCAGCCCTTTCTCCGGGAAGACACAGATACGCAGTATTTT.

The gene calls are TRBV15 and TRBJ1-5; TRBD1 agrees at 9 bases. Germline loops: CDR1 LNHNV, CDR2 YYDKDF (reference sequence). V was clipped by 0 bases and J by 7 bases; unmatched bases: 10. The CDR3 loop spans 17 amino acids. The CDR3 here is CATSRDYPGQGYQPQHF. In DNA, the CDR3 is TGTGCCACCAGCAGAGACTATCCGGGACAGGGTTACCAGCCCCAGCATTTT.

In its sample, this clonotype was seen a few times. The chain recombines TRBV7-9 with TRBJ1-2; no firm D call. The CDR3 is made up of 13 amino acids. V was clipped by 10 bases and J by 4 bases, with 16 bases between them. Germline loops: CDR1 SEHNR, CDR2 FQNEAQ (reference sequence). The CDR3 DNA reads TGTGCCACCCCCCGCGAGGCAGTCTATGGCTACACCTTC. Protein product: CATPREAVYGYTF. The full variable domain, in which reference TRBV7-9 and TRBJ1-2 provide the parts outside the CDR3, is DTGVSQNPRHKITKRGQNVTFRCDPISEHNRLYWYRQTLGQGPEFLTYFQNEAQLEKSRLLSDRFSAERPKGSFSTLEIQRTEQGDSAMYLCATPREAVYGYTFGSGTRLTVV.